This entry is about one T cell receptor (beta chain). Only a few counts were recorded for this clone. What this receptor recognizes is not known. It has no much larger one-base neighbor in the sample; base qualities were not kept. The immunoSEQ Assay was used to sequence TCRbeta CDR3 regions. After extraction, genomic DNA underwent amplification by bias-controlled multiplex PCR, followed by high-throughput sequencing. As for how the authors treated the data: Collapsing and filtering of sequences were performed to quantify the absolute abundance of each unique TCRbeta CDR3 region. T cell fraction was estimated by normalizing TCRbeta template counts to usable DNA, with usable DNA measured through amplification of reference genes found in all nucleated cells. Repertoire TCRs were annotated as SARS-CoV-2-specific when V gene, CDR3 amino acid sequence and J gene were exactly matched to a known reactive TCR set. The reference SARS-CoV-2 TCR set was derived from MIRA and filtered for enrichment in COVID-19-positive ImmuneCODE repertoires, a step that removed public or cross-reactive TCRs. Using the MIRA antigens, annotated TCRs were further analysed by specific ORF or by position within an ORF. Depth was the summed frequency of annotated unique rearrangements, while breadth was defined as annotated unique rearrangements over total unique productive rearrangements. Two-sided Wilcoxon rank-sum tests were used to compare TCR breadth between groups. TCRdb retrieved this table from immuneACCESS and kept in-frame rearrangements only. Not all clones are present; in checked studies, unresolved V genes account for under half, and no reason is known for the remainder. That table supplies the V and J calls and clone size; D and trimming were determined from the DNA. This sample has 500,000 or so clones in its table, and around 88% of those were observed once. The ten largest make up around 13% of the sample.

This entry comes from a study of Ad26.COV2.S vaccination and SARS-CoV-2 variants (dated by TCRdb to the early 2020s). Background on the whole study: Donors in the vaccine arm were drawn from COV1001, a multicentre, randomized, double-blind, placebo-controlled phase I-IIa trial testing Ad26.COV2.S in healthy adults. Ad26.COV2.S was administered intramuscularly at a dose of 5x10^10 or 1x10^11 viral particles, either as one shot or as two shots given 56 days apart. TCRbeta repertoire sequencing served as the tool for gauging how specific and how broad the SARS-CoV-2-reactive T cell receptors were following Ad26.COV2.S vaccination. The TCR-sequenced set comprised approximately 32 samples: some 20 Ad26.COV2.S vaccine recipients, 5 placebo recipients and 8 SARS-CoV-2 convalescent individuals. Trial participants were randomized into five groups of five: low-dose or high-dose Ad26.COV2.S given once or twice, or placebo on both occasions. Throughout the experiments and outcome assessment, investigators stayed blinded to trial group allocation.

From the cysteine through the phenylalanine, the CDR3 covers 13 amino acids. The DNA shown is the 39-base CDR3, in frame from base 1. Via the germline V gene, CDR1 is MNHEY and CDR2 SVGAGI. Between the V and J ends, shortened by 2 bases and 8 bases respectively, the junction contains 12 bases. What the study reported, not specific to this receptor: Compared with placebo recipients, Ad26.COV2.S recipients showed higher spike-specific TCR breadth (P = 0.0014). It was noted by the authors that total T cell responses may have been underestimated by the TCR breadth and depth analyses. After vaccination, spike-specific CD8+ and CD4+ T cell responses were reported to show substantial breadth. Vaccine and placebo recipients had similar non-spike TCR breadth, a finding consistent with the vaccine containing only spike. The study lacked the statistical power to compare responses across vaccine doses or regimens.

The treatment or condition label corresponds to: around 19 received Ad26.COV2.S at low or high dose, single or two shots; roughly 5 received placebo; per-sample allocation not given. For vaccine and placebo recipients, the sequenced repertoires came from samples collected on day 63 after the first injection. Cohort 1b enrolled about two dozen adults aged 18-55 years at a single site in Boston, USA, between 29 July and 7 August 2020. Ad26.COV2.S was a replication-incompetent adenovirus type 26 vector that expressed a prefusion-stabilized SARS-CoV-2 spike protein derived from the original Wuhan strain.

The sequence was obtained from a person aged 18-65 years who received the Ad26.COV2.S COVID-19 vaccine or a placebo. The rearranged chain carries TRBV6-5 and TRBJ1-2; a weak D assignment points to TRBD1 (6 bases agree). The sample was peripheral blood, taken in a trial of Ad26.COV2.S vaccine versus placebo. The DNA reads TGTGCCAGCAGTTACGGCCTACAGGGCGGCTACACCTTC. It encodes CASSYGLQGGYTF.